Listed below are T cell receptor beta chains from one sample, sequenced in a study of CD8 T cells in Susac syndrome. TCRdb re-called the immunoSEQ multiplex PCR reads through MiXCR, storing one row per CDR3 protein. The data show 150,000 to 190,000 distinct CDR3 sequences, approximately 96% seen once. Sequencing used CD8+ T cells from PBMCs. The receptors were gathered from a human donor with multiple sclerosis. Both conserved end residues are part of each CDR3. The order of the fields is J gene, D gene, clone size, V gene, CDR3 DNA, CDR3 protein. The D gene is left open where the match is weak. Some rows mark clone size as missing; the rest say once, few, many or name a class of expanded clone.

>TRBJ2-7|TRBD1|NA|TRBV5-6
TGTGCCAGCAGCCCCGGCCCCGGGACAGGGCCCTACGAGCAGTACTTC
CASSPGPGTGPYEQYF
>TRBJ2-7|NA|NA|TRBV7-9
TGTGCCAGCAGCCGCCCGGGGGCGGGGGCCTACGAGCAGTACTTC
CASSRPGAGAYEQYF
>TRBJ1-1|NA|NA|TRBV29-1
TGCAGCGTTGTCGACAGGTTGAACACTGAAGCTTTCTTT
CSVVDRLNTEAFF
>TRBJ2-5|TRBD2|NA|TRBV7-3
TGTGCCAGCAGCCCCCGCGCGGGGGGGACAGAGACCCAGTACTTC
CASSPRAGGTETQYF
>TRBJ1-4|TRBD1|NA|TRBV6-5
TGTGCCAGCAGATTCAGGGGGGACGAAAAACTGTTTTTT
CASRFRGDEKLFF
>TRBJ2-1|NA|NA|TRBV30
TGTGCCTGGAGTGTAGTACAGGGTTTCGGCAATGAGCAGTTCTTC
CAWSVVQGFGNEQFF
>TRBJ1-6|NA|NA|TRBV3-1
TGTGCCAGCAGCCTACCGACAGGTCCCTCGACCCTCCACTTT
CASSLPTGPSTLHF
>TRBJ1-2|TRBD1|NA|TRBV27
TGTGCCAGCAGTTTATCGGGGACAGGGAAACATGGCTACACCTTC
CASSLSGTGKHGYTF
>TRBJ2-1|TRBD2|NA|TRBV6-1
TGTGCCAGCAGCCCCCCCCTAAGCGGGGGCGACTACAATGAGCAGTTCTTC
CASSPPLSGGDYNEQFF
>TRBJ1-2|TRBD1|once|TRBV5-1
TGCGCCAGCAGCTTGGGAGAAGCAGGGGGAATCTATGGCTACACCTTC
CASSLGEAGGIYGYTF
>TRBJ2-1|NA|NA|TRBV20-1
TGCAGTGCCTCTGAGACTAGGAAATCCCTCGTAGCGGATGAGCAGTTCTTC
CSASETRKSLVADEQFF
>TRBJ2-1|NA|NA|TRBV9
TGTGCCAGCAGCGTAGGACACGGGAGGGGACAGGGAATTTACAATGAGCAGTTCTTC
CASSVGHGRGQGIYNEQFF
>TRBJ2-1|NA|NA|TRBV3-1
TGTGCCAGCAGCCAAGAATTAGCGGCCACCTACAATGAGCAGTTCTTC
CASSQELAATYNEQFF